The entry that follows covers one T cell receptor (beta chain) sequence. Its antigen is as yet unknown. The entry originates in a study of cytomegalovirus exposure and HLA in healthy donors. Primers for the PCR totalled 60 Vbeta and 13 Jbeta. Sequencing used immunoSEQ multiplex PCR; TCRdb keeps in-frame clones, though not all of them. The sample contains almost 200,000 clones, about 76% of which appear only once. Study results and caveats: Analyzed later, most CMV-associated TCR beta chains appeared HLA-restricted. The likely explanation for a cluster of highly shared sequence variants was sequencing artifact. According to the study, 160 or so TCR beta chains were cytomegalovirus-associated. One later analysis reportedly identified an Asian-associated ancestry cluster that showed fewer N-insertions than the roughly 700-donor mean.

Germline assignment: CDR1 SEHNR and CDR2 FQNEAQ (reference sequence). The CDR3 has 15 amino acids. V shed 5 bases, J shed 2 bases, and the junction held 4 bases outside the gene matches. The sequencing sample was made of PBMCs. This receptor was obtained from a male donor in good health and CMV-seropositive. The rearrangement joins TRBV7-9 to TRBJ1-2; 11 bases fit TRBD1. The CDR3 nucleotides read TGTGCCAGCAGCCCCTGGGACAGGGGGAACTATGGCTACACCTTC. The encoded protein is CASSPWDRGNYGYTF.